This passage covers 24 T cell receptor beta chains from one sample sequenced in a study of cytomegalovirus exposure and HLA in healthy donors. Data came from immunoSEQ multiplex PCR; TCRdb stores just in-frame clones and leaves some out. This table has roughly 100,000 clones, around 89% appearing once. Sequences were obtained from PBMCs. All receptors derive from a woman between 18 and 29 years old in good health and CMV-seropositive.

This chain's CDR3 is CASSQGQGNGNTEAFF. As DNA, the CDR3 is TGTGCCAGCAGTCAAGGACAGGGCAACGGGAACACTGAAGCTTTCTTT. The V and J genes are TRBV25-1 and TRBJ1-1; TRBD1 aligns across 8 bases. V lost 5 bases, J lost 1 base, and 9 bases stayed unmatched. Germline CDR1 MGHDK, CDR2 SYGVNS. The CDR3 contains 16 residues. The full variable domain, completed using reference TRBV25-1 and TRBJ1-1, is EADIYQTPRYLVIGTGKKITLECSQTMGHDKMYWYQQDPGMELHLIHYSYGVNSTEKGDLSSESTVSRIRTEHFPLTLESARPSHTSQYLCASSQGQGNGNTEAFFGQGTRLTVV.

This clone has only a few counts. The chain recombines TRBV27 with TRBJ1-1; 8 positions agree with TRBD1. CDR1 is MNHEY and CDR2 is SMNVEV in the germline V gene (reference sequence). The trim removed 4 bases at V and 0 bases at J, leaving 4 bases unmatched. The CDR3 covers 15 residues. CDR3 sequence reads: CASSSPTGVNTEAFF. In nucleotides, the CDR3 is TGTGCCAGCAGTTCCCCGACAGGGGTGAACACTGAAGCTTTCTTT.

The chain links TRBV2 to TRBJ1-5, with D unresolved. This CDR3 contains 13 residues. Trimming removed 4 bases from V and 4 bases from J, with 8 bases in between. Per germline, CDR1 SNHLY and CDR2 FYNNEI. The CDR3 is CASSVYGNQPQHF. CDR3 coding DNA: TGTGCCAGCAGTGTGTACGGGAATCAGCCCCAGCATTTT.

V usage is TRBV28 and J usage is TRBJ1-5, with D perhaps TRBD1 (6 bases). There are 15 residues in the CDR3. Per the germline V gene, CDR1 is MDHEN and CDR2 is SYDVKM. Trimming left V 8 bases short and J 1 base short, with 15 bases between. CDR3 nucleotides: TGTGCCAGCTCGCATGAGGGGGGGAGCAATCAGCCCCAGCATTTT. This translates into CASSHEGGSNQPQHF.

Worth noting for this clone: Other DNA sequences in this sample translate to the same CDR3. The V call is TRBV11-3, the J call TRBJ2-1, with TRBD2 matching 8 bases. Germline CDR1 SGHNT, CDR2 YENEEA. The junction had 0 bases not matched to a gene; V was cut back by 1 base and J by 4 bases. The CDR3 loop spans 14 amino acids. Written as DNA, the CDR3 is TGTGCCAGCAGCTTAGCGGGGGGGTACAATGAGCAGTTCTTC. The encoded protein is CASSLAGGYNEQFF. Full variable domain (rest looked up from reference TRBV11-3 and TRBJ2-1): EAGVVQSPRYKIIEKKQPVAFWCNPISGHNTLYWYLQNLGQGPELLIRYENEEAVDDSQLPKDRFSAERLKGVDSTLKIQPAELGDSAVYLCASSLAGGYNEQFFGPGTRLTVL.

V and J are TRBV4-1 and TRBJ1-4; possibly TRBD1 for D (6 bases). The CDR3 totals 15 residues. CDR1 and CDR2 (germline): MGHRA, YSYEKL. Deletions cut 2 bases from V and 10 bases from J, with 17 bases between. CDR3 loop: CASSQQETGTGKLFF. CDR3 sequence (DNA): TGCGCCAGCAGCCAACAGGAGACAGGAACAGGAAAACTGTTTTTT.

This chain joins TRBV6-5 and TRBJ1-1; possible D gene TRBD1, 5 bases. There are 13 residues in the CDR3. V gave up 2 bases and J gave up 1 base, with 5 bases separating them. Germline CDR1 MNHEY, CDR2 SVGAGI. The CDR3: CASSYRGNTEAFF. The CDR3, as DNA: TGTGCCAGCAGTTACAGGGGGAACACTGAAGCTTTCTTT.

Only one count was recorded for this clone. The chain links TRBV6-1 to TRBJ2-3, with D possibly being TRBD2 (7 bases). Germline V CDR1 and CDR2: MNHNS, SASEGT. V was pared by 5 bases and J by 0 bases, with 21 bases between. The CDR3 contains 18 residues. The CDR3 loop reads CASSQGLIGGPSTDTQYF. In nucleotides, the CDR3 is TGTGCCAGCAGTCAAGGCCTAATCGGGGGGCCCAGCACAGATACGCAGTATTTT.

V gene TRBV19 combines with J gene TRBJ1-1; weak D call: TRBD1 (6 bases). Trimming took 9 bases from V and 7 from J, leaving 18 bases between them. The CDR3 runs to 13 residues. Per the germline V gene, CDR1 is LNHDA and CDR2 is SQIVND (reference sequence). The CDR3 nucleotides read TGTGCCAGCACCCAACAGGGAGTTAGTGAAGCTTTCTTT. It yields the protein CASTQQGVSEAFF.

The chain combines TRBV7-2 with TRBJ2-5; TRBD1 is a possible D gene (5 bases). Trimming pared 3 bases from V and 4 bases from J, leaving 12 bases between. CDR3 length equals 14 residues. The germline V gene has CDR1 SGHTA and CDR2 FQGNSA. The CDR3 here is CASSFAGLGETQYF. In DNA, the CDR3 is TGTGCCAGCAGCTTCGCAGGGTTGGGAGAGACCCAGTACTTC.

This clone was picked up one time. The V gene is TRBV5-4, the J gene TRBJ1-1, with 8 bases lining up with TRBD1. Per the germline V gene, CDR1 is SGHNT and CDR2 is YYREEE (reference sequence). With V trimmed by 0 bases and J by 1 base, 5 bases remained unmatched. The CDR3 sequence is 16 residues long. The DNA of the CDR3 is TGTGCCAGCAGCTTGGATAATGACAGGGGGAACACTGAAGCTTTCTTT. Its translation: CASSLDNDRGNTEAFF.

The chain combines TRBV27 with TRBJ1-1; tentatively, D is TRBD1 (6 bases). CDR3 size: 14 residues. V gave up 5 bases and J gave up 1 base, with 11 bases separating them. Germline CDR1 and CDR2: MNHEY and SMNVEV (reference sequence). CDR3 sequence reads: CASSRTGRNTEAFF. As DNA, the CDR3 is TGTGCCAGCAGTAGAACAGGGCGGAACACTGAAGCTTTCTTT.

The genes are TRBV6-6 and TRBJ2-5, with a possible D match to TRBD1 (5 bases). V lost 4 bases to trimming and J lost 2 bases, with 17 bases between them. Germline V gene data show CDR1 as MNHNY and CDR2 as SVGAGI (reference sequence). This CDR3 region has 16 residues. The DNA of the CDR3 is TGTGCCAGCAGTTCCATCTTGGTAAAGGGGCAAGAGACCCAGTACTTC. Its protein product is CASSSILVKGQETQYF.

The rearrangement uses TRBV28 and TRBJ1-2, with D perhaps TRBD1 (6 bases). Per germline, CDR1 MDHEN and CDR2 SYDVKM. Trimming took 5 bases from V and 4 from J, leaving 17 bases between them. The CDR3 totals 15 residues. CDR3 protein: CASSPPDLGGYGYTF. The DNA for the CDR3 is TGTGCCAGCAGTCCACCCGACCTAGGGGGCTATGGCTACACCTTC.

The chain is built from TRBV28 and TRBJ2-2; TRBD1 aligns across 10 bases. The CDR3 extends over 14 amino acids. V lost 6 bases to trimming and J lost 7 bases; unmatched junction nucleotides: 5. CDR1 MDHEN and CDR2 SYDVKM come from the germline V gene. The CDR3 sequence: CASRRQGAGGELFF. CDR3 coding DNA: TGTGCCAGCAGAAGACAGGGGGCGGGCGGGGAGCTGTTTTTT.

This chain connects TRBV4-2 to TRBJ2-4, with TRBD2 as a possible D gene (5 bases). Germline V gene sequence: CDR1 LGHNA, CDR2 YNFKEQ. Trimming left V 0 bases short and J 0 bases short, with 6 bases between. There are 15 residues in the CDR3. CDR3 in DNA: TGTGCCAGCAGCCAAGAAGAGGGAGCCAAAAACATTCAGTACTTC. Translated, it gives CASSQEEGAKNIQYF.

This chain's CDR3 is CASREAAGRTYEQYV. The DNA of the CDR3 is TGTGCCAGCAGGGAGGCGGCAGGAAGGACCTACGAGCAGTACGTC. The chain joins TRBV28 to TRBJ2-7, with D maybe TRBD2 (5 bases). The CDR3 covers 15 residues. The germline CDR1 and CDR2 sequences are MDHEN and SYDVKM. Between the trimmed V and J ends, which lost 6 bases and 2 bases, there was a span of 17 bases.

This chain connects TRBV6-5 to TRBJ1-4, with a tentative D call TRBD1 (6 bases). Per germline, CDR1 MNHEY and CDR2 SVGAGI. V was shortened by 8 bases and J by 8 bases, with 18 bases between the two germline ends. The CDR3 sequence is 14 residues long. The CDR3 sequence is CASRPQGLQEKLFF. For the CDR3, the DNA is TGTGCCAGCCGACCACAGGGTCTACAAGAAAAACTGTTTTTT.

This clone came up once. This chain joins TRBV5-1 and TRBJ1-1; TRBD1 agrees at 7 bases. The V segment lost 6 bases and the J segment 1 base; nucleotides outside the gene matches: 3. The CDR3 totals 13 residues. Germline V lookup: CDR1 SGHRS, CDR2 YFSETQ. The CDR3: CASTQGENTEAFF. The CDR3 nucleotides read TGCGCCAGCACCCAGGGGGAGAACACTGAAGCTTTCTTT.

Only a few counts were recorded for this clone. The chain recombines TRBV4-3 with TRBJ1-2; 8 nucleotides line up with TRBD1. The CDR3 sequence is 14 residues long. Per germline, CDR1 LGHNA and CDR2 YSLEER. V gave up 0 bases and J gave up 8 bases; unmatched junction bases: 5. CDR3 in amino acids: CASSQDRGTGGYTF. CDR3 nucleotide sequence: TGCGCCAGCAGCCAAGACCGGGGGACAGGCGGCTACACCTTC.

Note on this clone: A junction boundary mismatches the germline segment, possibly from a read error. The same CDR3 is also encoded by other DNA sequences in this sample. V and J are TRBV18 and TRBJ1-1; 7 positions match TRBD1. This CDR3 is 16 amino acids long. Germline V CDR1 and CDR2: KGHSH, LQKENI. The CDR3 bases are TGTGCCAGCTCCCCACCCTTACAGGGGATGAACACTGAAGCTTTCTTT. Translating it yields CASSPPLQGMNTEAFF.

The gene calls are TRBV5-1 and TRBJ2-3, with TRBD1 matching over 12 bases. Germline CDR1 is SGHRS and CDR2 is YFSETQ. This CDR3 region has 16 residues. Unmatched junction bases numbered 6, after V lost 4 bases and J lost 3 bases. CDR3 in DNA: TGCGCCAGCAGCCGGGGGACAGGGGGCGCAACAGATACGCAGTATTTT. It is translated as CASSRGTGGATDTQYF.

The rearrangement uses TRBV5-6 and TRBJ2-7; TRBD1 aligns across 8 bases. With V trimmed by 4 bases and J by 4 bases, 10 bases remained unmatched. The CDR3 is 15 residues long. The germline V gene encodes CDR1 SGHDT and CDR2 YYEEEE. The CDR3 nucleotides are TGTGCCAGCAGCCTCCGACAGGGGAGGTTTTACGAGCAGTACTTC. Amino acids: CASSLRQGRFYEQYF.

The chain employs TRBV7-8 and TRBJ2-7; 8 nucleotides match TRBD2. V shed 2 bases, J shed 0 bases, and the junction held 12 bases outside the gene matches. The CDR3 length is 18 residues. The V gene's germline CDR1 is SGHVS and CDR2 FQNEAQ. The CDR3 DNA sequence: TGTGCCAGCAGCTTAAGTCGGGCGGGGGGCCAGAGCTCCTACGAGCAGTACGTC. Protein: CASSLSRAGGQSSYEQYV.